This T cell receptor beta chain originates from a study of cytomegalovirus exposure and HLA in healthy donors. CDR3 length equals 14 residues. The V gene end was trimmed by 7 bases and the J gene end by 4 bases; junction bases not matched to a gene: 5. In germline, CDR1 is MGHDK, CDR2 SYGVNS. PCR amplification relied on 60 Vbeta primers (plus 13 Jbeta primers). Clones were sequenced by immunoSEQ multiplex PCR, and TCRdb holds only the in-frame ones, with some missing. The sample table sets out 50,000 to 60,000 clones. The genes are TRBV25-1 and TRBJ1-2; 11 positions match TRBD1. The sequenced sample was PBMCs. The clonotype comes from a woman in her fifties or sixties in good health and CMV-seropositive. CDR3 in amino acids: CASTGTGGGYGYTF. CDR3 DNA sequence: TGTGCCAGCACTGGGACAGGGGGGGGCTATGGCTACACCTTC.